This T cell receptor (beta chain) was profiled in a study of T cell repertoires in cytomegalovirus infection. Study details: From public TCR beta signatures came an indication of both CMV infection and matching HLA type. General study points: In two of eight donors, the top clonotype was HLA-C-restricted CMV-specific. CMV carriers having the relevant HLA were flagged by cumulative public TCR beta family frequency.

Details on this clonotype: Its antigen is unidentified.

This CDR3 comprises 18 residues. With V trimmed by 8 bases and J by 8 bases, 24 bases remained unmatched. Germline V lookup: CDR1 MNHNY, CDR2 SVGAGI (reference sequence). TCRdb processed the reads anew with MiXCR; each CDR3 protein has one entry. The table has about 490,000 distinct CDR3 sequences, more than 20% seen once. This sequence originates from a human donor in good health (CMV status not recorded). Some clones in this sample may be carry-over from other donors' samples. V gene TRBV6-6 combines with J gene TRBJ2-1; TRBD2 aligns across 7 bases. The sequenced sample was PBMCs. Here the CDR3 reads CASEGSVVRTRGLDEQFF. DNA of the CDR3: TGTGCCAGCGAAGGGTCAGTCGTGAGGACTAGAGGCCTAGATGAGCAGTTCTTC.